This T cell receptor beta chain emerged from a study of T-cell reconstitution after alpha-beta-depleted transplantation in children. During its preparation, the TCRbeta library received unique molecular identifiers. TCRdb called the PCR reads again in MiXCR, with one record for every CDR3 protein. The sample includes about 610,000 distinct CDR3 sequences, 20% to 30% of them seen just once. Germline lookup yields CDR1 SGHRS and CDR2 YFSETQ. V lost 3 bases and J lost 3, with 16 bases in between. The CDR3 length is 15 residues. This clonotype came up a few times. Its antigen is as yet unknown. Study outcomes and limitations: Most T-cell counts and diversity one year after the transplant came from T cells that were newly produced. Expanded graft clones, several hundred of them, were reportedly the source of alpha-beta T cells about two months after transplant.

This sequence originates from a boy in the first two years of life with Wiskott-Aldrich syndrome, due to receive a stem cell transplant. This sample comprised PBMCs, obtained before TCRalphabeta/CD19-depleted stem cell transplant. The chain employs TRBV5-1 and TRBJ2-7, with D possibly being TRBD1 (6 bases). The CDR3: CASSSEQGFGYEQYF. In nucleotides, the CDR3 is TGCGCCAGCAGCTCGGAGCAGGGGTTCGGCTACGAGCAGTACTTC.